The clone carrying this T cell receptor beta chain was picked up a small number of times. The sample originates from a study of regulatory T cells in long-lasting Graves disease. Time point in this sample: newly diagnosed GD, antithyroid drugs for less than 3 months. Extracted PBMC RNA gave rise to the TCR library. Trimming removed 4 bases at V and 0 bases at J, with 12 bases between. In germline, CDR1 is SGHRS, CDR2 YFSETQ. This CDR3 has 15 residues. Arm-PCR of CDR3 regions and iRepertoire HTBI primers were the basis on which TCR beta libraries were built. One entry per CDR3 protein results from TCRdb running MiXCR on the multiplex PCR reads. The sample has 410,000 or so distinct CDR3 sequences, 14% to 15% seen once. The same data also contributed to another study, on T cells in Graves' hyperthyroidism and ophthalmopathy. That paper adds: Disease duration under 2 months; hyperthyroidism patients were aged 18 to 65. A first-round RT-PCR of the TCR CDR3 used the HTBI primer set.

The source was peripheral blood mononuclear cells (PBMCs), collected at new diagnosis, from a patient treated with antithyroid drugs. This chain joins TRBV5-1 and TRBJ2-3; weak D call: TRBD1 (6 bases). This TCR derives from a woman in her 30s with Graves disease. The CDR3 reads CASSHRATSTDTQYF. In DNA, the CDR3 is TGCGCCAGCAGCCACAGGGCAACTAGCACAGATACGCAGTATTTT.